This is a list of T cell receptor beta chains from one sample in a study of OX40 agonist ivuxolimab in advanced cancers. Clones were sequenced by immunoSEQ multiplex PCR, and TCRdb holds only the in-frame ones, with some missing. The table has fewer than 65,000 clones, 80% to 90% seen once. Sequences were derived from CD4+ or CD8+ T cells sorted from blood, sampled in a trial of the OX40 agonist ivuxolimab. The source of these receptors is an adult with an advanced solid tumor such as melanoma, head and neck, liver or kidney cancer. The CDR3 runs from the conserved cysteine through the conserved F or W. The order of the fields is D gene, clone size, V gene, J gene, CDR3 protein, CDR3 DNA. The D gene is left open where the match is weak. Rows give clone size only sometimes, using once, few, many, or a class for an expanded clone.

D: TRBD1
size: NA
V: TRBV4-1
J: TRBJ2-6
CDR3: CAVGVGQGALGANVLTF
DNA: TGCGCCGTAGGTGTCGGACAGGGGGCGCTTGGGGCCAACGTCCTGACTTTC

D: TRBD1
size: NA
V: TRBV18
J: TRBJ1-1
CDR3: CASSPQQGEGTEAFF
DNA: TGTGCCAGCTCACCACAACAGGGGGAGGGGACTGAAGCTTTCTTT

D: TRBD1
size: once
V: TRBV28
J: TRBJ2-7
CDR3: CASGDRVLYEQYF
DNA: TGTGCCAGCGGGGACAGGGTCCTATACGAGCAGTACTTC

D: NA
size: NA
V: TRBV14
J: TRBJ2-4
CDR3: CASSQDGPGNIQYF
DNA: TGTGCCAGCAGCCAAGATGGTCCAGGAAACATTCAGTACTTC

D: NA
size: NA
V: TRBV5-1
J: TRBJ1-4
CDR3: CASSDGGRGVNEKLFF
DNA: TGCGCCAGCAGTGACGGCGGCCGGGGGGTGAACGAAAAACTGTTTTTT

D: NA
size: NA
V: TRBV28
J: TRBJ2-7
CDR3: CASRESPYEQYF
DNA: TGTGCCAGCAGGGAGTCCCCCTACGAGCAGTACTTC

D: NA
size: NA
V: TRBV5-1
J: TRBJ2-7
CDR3: CASSWGDSSYEQYF
DNA: TGCGCCAGCAGCTGGGGGGACAGTTCCTACGAGCAGTACTTC

D: TRBD2
size: once
V: TRBV29-1
J: TRBJ2-3
CDR3: CSVVPPGGAVQVVTQYF
DNA: TGCAGCGTTGTTCCACCGGGGGGGGCAGTCCAGGTTGTTACGCAGTATTTT

D: NA
size: once
V: TRBV7-2
J: TRBJ1-1
CDR3: CASSFDGNTEAFF
DNA: TGTGCCAGCAGCTTTGACGGGAACACTGAAGCTTTCTTT

D: NA
size: NA
V: TRBV5-1
J: TRBJ2-3
CDR3: CASSDSRWEKRADTQYF
DNA: TGCGCCAGCAGCGATAGCCGGTGGGAGAAGAGGGCAGATACGCAGTATTTT

D: NA
size: NA
V: TRBV11-3
J: TRBJ2-2
CDR3: CASSVGGTNTGELFF
DNA: TGTGCCAGCAGCGTAGGGGGGACCAACACCGGGGAGCTGTTTTTT

D: NA
size: NA
V: TRBV11-2
J: TRBJ2-1
CDR3: CASSLVREVSEQFF
DNA: TGTGCCAGCAGCTTAGTCAGGGAGGTTAGTGAGCAGTTCTTC

D: TRBD2
size: NA
V: TRBV7-2
J: TRBJ2-5
CDR3: CASSLDGTSVETQYF
DNA: TGTGCCAGCAGCTTAGATGGGACTAGCGTGGAGACCCAGTACTTC

D: NA
size: NA
V: TRBV21-1
J: TRBJ2-7
CDR3: CASSKGGTPSYEQYF
DNA: TGTGCCAGCAGCAAAGGAGGGACCCCAAGCTACGAGCAGTACTTC

D: TRBD2
size: NA
V: TRBV5-6
J: TRBJ2-7
CDR3: CASRLEGLTSGLYEQYF
DNA: TGTGCCAGCAGATTGGAAGGACTAACTAGCGGGCTTTACGAGCAGTACTTC

D: TRBD1
size: NA
V: TRBV18
J: TRBJ1-4
CDR3: CASSPPDRGRANEKLFF
DNA: TGTGCCAGCTCACCACCCGACAGGGGCCGTGCTAATGAAAAACTGTTTTTT

D: TRBD1
size: NA
V: TRBV7-9
J: TRBJ1-5
CDR3: CASSLGTGMVQPQHF
DNA: TGTGCCAGCAGCTTGGGGACAGGGATGGTTCAGCCCCAGCATTTT

D: TRBD1
size: NA
V: TRBV19
J: TRBJ1-1
CDR3: CASRQGVGTEAFF
DNA: TGTGCCAGCCGACAGGGGGTGGGCACTGAAGCTTTCTTT

D: TRBD1
size: few
V: TRBV18
J: TRBJ1-5
CDR3: CASSEGQPWGQPQHF
DNA: TGTGCCAGCTCGGAGGGACAGCCGTGGGGTCAGCCCCAGCATTTT

D: TRBD1
size: NA
V: TRBV7-6
J: TRBJ2-5
CDR3: CASSRDRETQYF
DNA: TGTGCCAGCAGCAGGGACAGGGAGACCCAGTACTTC

D: NA
size: NA
V: TRBV5-5
J: TRBJ2-5
CDR3: CASSPGASETQYF
DNA: TGTGCCAGCAGCCCGGGGGCTTCAGAGACCCAGTACTTC

D: NA
size: NA
V: TRBV11-2
J: TRBJ2-1
CDR3: CASSFTGTSYNEQFF
DNA: TGTGCCAGCAGCTTTACCGGGACAAGCTACAATGAGCAGTTCTTC

D: NA
size: NA
V: TRBV5-1
J: TRBJ2-2
CDR3: CASSGGDVAGELFF
DNA: TGCGCCAGCAGCGGCGGGGATGTAGCCGGGGAGCTGTTTTTT

D: NA
size: NA
V: TRBV28
J: TRBJ2-5
CDR3: CATRTLGQGGQETQYF
DNA: TGTGCCACTCGGACCCTCGGGCAGGGGGGGCAAGAGACCCAGTACTTC

D: NA
size: NA
V: TRBV6-5
J: TRBJ2-7
CDR3: CASRDSGTGPYEQYF
DNA: TGTGCCAGCAGAGATTCCGGGACCGGACCCTACGAGCAGTACTTC

D: NA
size: NA
V: TRBV7-8
J: TRBJ1-1
CDR3: CASSLGGGGSTEAFF
DNA: TGTGCCAGCAGCTTAGGGGGTGGTGGGAGCACTGAAGCTTTCTTT

D: NA
size: NA
V: TRBV13
J: TRBJ2-3
CDR3: CASSILSPEGYTQYF
DNA: TGTGCCAGCAGCATACTTAGCCCCGAGGGTTATACGCAGTATTTT

D: NA
size: NA
V: TRBV6-1
J: TRBJ2-1
CDR3: CASSESRVVATEQFF
DNA: TGTGCCAGCAGTGAATCCAGAGTCGTGGCTACTGAGCAGTTCTTC

D: NA
size: NA
V: TRBV28
J: TRBJ2-5
CDR3: CATMGGGAQETQYF
DNA: TGTGCCACCATGGGAGGGGGGGCACAAGAGACCCAGTACTTC

D: NA
size: NA
V: TRBV18
J: TRBJ2-3
CDR3: CASSPLAITDTQYF
DNA: TGTGCCAGCTCACCACTCGCTATCACAGATACGCAGTATTTT

D: TRBD1
size: NA
V: TRBV9
J: TRBJ2-7
CDR3: CASSVAPGQGSYEQYF
DNA: TGTGCCAGCAGCGTAGCTCCGGGACAGGGCTCCTACGAGCAGTACTTC

D: NA
size: few
V: TRBV5-1
J: TRBJ2-3
CDR3: CASSEQGGRTDTQYF
DNA: TGCGCCAGCAGCGAGCAGGGGGGGCGGACAGATACGCAGTATTTT

D: NA
size: NA
V: TRBV7-8
J: TRBJ1-5
CDR3: CASSFQSGGNQPQHF
DNA: TGTGCCAGCAGCTTTCAATCTGGGGGCAATCAGCCCCAGCATTTT

D: NA
size: NA
V: TRBV2
J: TRBJ2-2
CDR3: CASRQGNTGELFF
DNA: TGTGCCAGCAGACAGGGAAACACCGGGGAGCTGTTTTTT

D: NA
size: NA
V: TRBV6-4
J: TRBJ1-2
CDR3: CASSDGTTFNGIGYTF
DNA: TGTGCCAGCAGTGACGGTACGACGTTCAATGGTATAGGCTACACCTTC